This T cell receptor beta chain was captured in a study of shared clonotypes between healthy human individuals. Assay: immunoSEQ multiplex PCR; the TCRdb copy retains only in-frame clones and omits some. The sample holds a few hundred thousand clones, 73% seen once. This CDR3 has 13 amino acids. Trimming stripped 5 bases from V and 5 bases from J, with 12 bases between. The germline V gene encodes CDR1 LNHDA and CDR2 SQIVND (reference sequence). What was sequenced was memory CD4+ T cells sorted from blood. Subset denoted: CD45RA-negative fraction. This receptor was obtained from a man aged 25 to 45 in good health. The chain couples TRBV19 to TRBJ1-1; a possible D gene is TRBD1 (5 bases). The CDR3 nucleotides are TGTGCCAGTAGTTTCACGGGGGGGACTGAAGCTTTCTTT. As protein: CASSFTGGTEAFF.